This TCR beta chain was identified in a study of neurological immune-mediated disorders. Trimming took off 5 bases at V and 5 bases at J, with 13 bases between the two ends. Germline values: CDR1 DFQATT, CDR2 SNEGSKA (reference sequence). The CDR3 has 13 amino acids. TCRdb reprocessed the 5' RACE reads with MiXCR, giving one entry per CDR3 protein. The repertoire has 25,000 to 35,000 distinct CDR3 sequences, less than 1.6% of them found once; the top ten carry 7.5% to 10%. This clonotype showed up many times. V usage is TRBV20-1 and J usage is TRBJ1-3; D is uncertain. The sample taken for sequencing was PBMCs. This sequence was found in a woman aged 25 to 39 with multiple sclerosis. The CDR3 sequence is CSAGVGSRNTIYF. For the CDR3, the DNA is TGCAGTGCTGGCGTCGGGAGTAGAAACACCATATATTTT.